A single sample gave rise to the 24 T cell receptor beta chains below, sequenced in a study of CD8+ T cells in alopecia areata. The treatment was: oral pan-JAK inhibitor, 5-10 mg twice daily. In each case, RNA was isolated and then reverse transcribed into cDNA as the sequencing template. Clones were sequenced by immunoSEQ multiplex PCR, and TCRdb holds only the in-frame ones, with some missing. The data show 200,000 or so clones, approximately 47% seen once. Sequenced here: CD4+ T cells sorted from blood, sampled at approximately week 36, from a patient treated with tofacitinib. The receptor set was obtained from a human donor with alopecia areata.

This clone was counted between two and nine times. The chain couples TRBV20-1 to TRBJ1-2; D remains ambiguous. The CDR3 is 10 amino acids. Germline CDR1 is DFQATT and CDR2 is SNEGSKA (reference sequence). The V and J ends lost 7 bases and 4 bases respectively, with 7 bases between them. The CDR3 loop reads CSVFAYGYTF. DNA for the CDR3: TGCAGTGTCTTCGCCTATGGCTACACCTTC.

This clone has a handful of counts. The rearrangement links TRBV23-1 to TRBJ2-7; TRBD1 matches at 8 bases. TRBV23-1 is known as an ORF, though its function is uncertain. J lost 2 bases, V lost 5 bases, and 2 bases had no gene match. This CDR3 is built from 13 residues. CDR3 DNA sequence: TGCGCCAGCAGTAGGACAGGGCCCTACGAGCAGTACTTC. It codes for CASSRTGPYEQYF.

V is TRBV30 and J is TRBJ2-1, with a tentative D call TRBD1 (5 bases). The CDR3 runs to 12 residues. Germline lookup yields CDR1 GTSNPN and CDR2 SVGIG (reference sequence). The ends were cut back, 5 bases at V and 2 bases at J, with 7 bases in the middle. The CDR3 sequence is CAWSDTYNEQFF. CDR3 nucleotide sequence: TGTGCCTGGTCGGACACCTACAATGAGCAGTTCTTC.

CDR3 amino acids: CASSQNLAGGGQETQYF. The CDR3 DNA reads as TGCGCCAGCAGCCAGAACCTAGCGGGAGGGGGCCAAGAGACCCAGTACTTC. The rearrangement joins TRBV4-3 to TRBJ2-5; 12 bases fit TRBD2. V lost 3 bases and J lost 1; bases outside the gene matches: 6. Germline V gives CDR1 LGHNA, CDR2 YSLEER. CDR3 length: 17 amino acids.

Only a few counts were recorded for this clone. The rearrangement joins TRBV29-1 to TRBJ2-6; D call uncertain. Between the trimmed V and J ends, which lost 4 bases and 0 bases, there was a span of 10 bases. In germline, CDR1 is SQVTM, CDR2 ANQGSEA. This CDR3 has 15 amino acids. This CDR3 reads CSVGTAGSGANVLTF. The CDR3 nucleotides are TGCAGCGTTGGGACCGCAGGCTCTGGGGCCAACGTCCTGACTTTC.

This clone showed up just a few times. The CDR3 nucleotides read TGTGCCATCCGGGGCGAGCTCGGCACAGATACGCAGTATTTT. This sequence encodes CAIRGELGTDTQYF. V is TRBV10-3 and J is TRBJ2-3, with D perhaps assigned TRBD1 or TRBD2 (5 bases each). The CDR3 spans 14 residues. In germline, CDR1 is ENHRY, CDR2 SYGVKD. Trimming took 8 bases from V and 1 from J, leaving 13 bases between them.

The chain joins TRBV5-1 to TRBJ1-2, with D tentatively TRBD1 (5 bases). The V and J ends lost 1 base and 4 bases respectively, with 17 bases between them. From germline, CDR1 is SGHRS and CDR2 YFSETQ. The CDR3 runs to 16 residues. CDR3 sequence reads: CASSLSPPGPGYGYTF. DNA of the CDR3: TGCGCCAGCAGCTTGAGTCCCCCAGGGCCAGGCTATGGCTACACCTTC.

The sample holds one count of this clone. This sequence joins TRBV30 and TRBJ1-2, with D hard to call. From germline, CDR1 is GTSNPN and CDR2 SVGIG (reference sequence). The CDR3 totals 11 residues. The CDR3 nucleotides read TGTGCTAGGGAGTATACGGGTGGCTACACCTTC. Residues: CAREYTGGYTF.

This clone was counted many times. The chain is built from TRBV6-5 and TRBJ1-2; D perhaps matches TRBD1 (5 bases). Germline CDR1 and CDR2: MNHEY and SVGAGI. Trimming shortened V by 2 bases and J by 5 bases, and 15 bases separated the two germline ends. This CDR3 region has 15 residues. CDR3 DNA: TGTGCCAGCAGTTACACTCCCCGACAGTCTTATGGCTACACCTTC. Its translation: CASSYTPRQSYGYTF.

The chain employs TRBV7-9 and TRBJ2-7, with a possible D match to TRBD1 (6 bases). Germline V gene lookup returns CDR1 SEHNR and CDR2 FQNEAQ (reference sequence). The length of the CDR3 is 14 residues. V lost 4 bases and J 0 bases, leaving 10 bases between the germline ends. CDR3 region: CASSSGHRSYEQYF. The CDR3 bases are TGTGCCAGCAGCTCGGGACACCGCTCCTACGAGCAGTACTTC.

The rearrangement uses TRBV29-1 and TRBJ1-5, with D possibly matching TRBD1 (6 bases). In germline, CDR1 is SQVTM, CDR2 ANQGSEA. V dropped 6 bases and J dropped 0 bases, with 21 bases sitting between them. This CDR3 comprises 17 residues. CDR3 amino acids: CSVSSGTSSISNQPQHF. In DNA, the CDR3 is TGCAGCGTCTCCTCCGGGACATCTAGTATTAGCAATCAGCCCCAGCATTTT.

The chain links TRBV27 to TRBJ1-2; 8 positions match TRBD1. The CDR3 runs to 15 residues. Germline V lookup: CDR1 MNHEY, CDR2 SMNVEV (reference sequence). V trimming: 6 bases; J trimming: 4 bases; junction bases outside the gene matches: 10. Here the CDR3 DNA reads TGTGCCAGCAGCTTAGACAGGGGATTATCCTATGGCTACACCTTC. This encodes CASSLDRGLSYGYTF.

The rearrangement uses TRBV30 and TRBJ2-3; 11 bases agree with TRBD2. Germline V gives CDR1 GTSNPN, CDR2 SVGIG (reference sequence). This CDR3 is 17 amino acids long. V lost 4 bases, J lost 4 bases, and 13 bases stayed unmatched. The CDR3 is CAWKGRGLADKSDTQYF. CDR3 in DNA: TGTGCCTGGAAGGGTCGGGGACTAGCGGATAAATCAGATACGCAGTATTTT.

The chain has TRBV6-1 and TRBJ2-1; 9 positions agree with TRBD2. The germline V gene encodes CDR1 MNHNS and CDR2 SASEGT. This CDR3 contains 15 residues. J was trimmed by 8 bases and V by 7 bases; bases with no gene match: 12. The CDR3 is CASTNSGSSWDEQFF. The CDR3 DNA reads TGTGCCAGCACTAATAGCGGGAGTTCGTGGGATGAGCAGTTCTTC.

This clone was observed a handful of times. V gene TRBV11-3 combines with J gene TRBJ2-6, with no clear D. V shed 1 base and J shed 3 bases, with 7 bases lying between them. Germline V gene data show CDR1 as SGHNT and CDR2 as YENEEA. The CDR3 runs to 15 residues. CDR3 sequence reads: CASSLGGYGANVLTF. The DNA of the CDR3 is TGTGCCAGCAGCTTAGGGGGATATGGGGCCAACGTCCTGACTTTC. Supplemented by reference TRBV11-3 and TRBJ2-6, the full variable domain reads EAGVVQSPRYKIIEKKQPVAFWCNPISGHNTLYWYLQNLGQGPELLIRYENEEAVDDSQLPKDRFSAERLKGVDSTLKIQPAELGDSAVYLCASSLGGYGANVLTFGAGSRLTVL.

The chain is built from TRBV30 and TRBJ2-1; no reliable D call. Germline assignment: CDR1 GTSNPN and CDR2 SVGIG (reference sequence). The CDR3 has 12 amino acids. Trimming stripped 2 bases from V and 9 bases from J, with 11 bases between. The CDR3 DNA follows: TGTGCCTGGAGTCCGAATGGGTTTGAGCAGTTCTTC. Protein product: CAWSPNGFEQFF. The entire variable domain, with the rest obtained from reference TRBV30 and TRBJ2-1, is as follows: SQTIHQWPATLVQPVGSPLSLECTVEGTSNPNLYWYRQAAGRGLQLLFYSVGIGQISSEVPQNLSASRPQDRQFILSSKKLLLSDSGFYLCAWSPNGFEQFFGPGTRLTVL.

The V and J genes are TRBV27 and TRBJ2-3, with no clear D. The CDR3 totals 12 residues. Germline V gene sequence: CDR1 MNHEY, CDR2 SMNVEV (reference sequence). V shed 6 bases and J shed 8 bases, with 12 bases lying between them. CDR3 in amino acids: CASSSRLGTQYF. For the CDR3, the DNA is TGTGCCAGCAGCTCAAGATTGGGTACGCAGTATTTT.

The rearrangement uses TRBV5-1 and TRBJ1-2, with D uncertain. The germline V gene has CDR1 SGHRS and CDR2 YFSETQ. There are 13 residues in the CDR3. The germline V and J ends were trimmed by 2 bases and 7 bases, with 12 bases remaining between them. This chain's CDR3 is CASSFDGPSGYTF. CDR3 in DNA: TGCGCCAGCAGCTTCGACGGACCCTCTGGCTACACCTTC.

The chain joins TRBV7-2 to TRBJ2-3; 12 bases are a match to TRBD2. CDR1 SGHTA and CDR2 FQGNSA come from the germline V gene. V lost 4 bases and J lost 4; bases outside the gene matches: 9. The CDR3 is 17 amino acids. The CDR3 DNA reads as TGTGCCAGCAGCTCCCGACTAGCGGGAGAAGGGGCAGATACGCAGTATTTT. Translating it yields CASSSRLAGEGADTQYF.

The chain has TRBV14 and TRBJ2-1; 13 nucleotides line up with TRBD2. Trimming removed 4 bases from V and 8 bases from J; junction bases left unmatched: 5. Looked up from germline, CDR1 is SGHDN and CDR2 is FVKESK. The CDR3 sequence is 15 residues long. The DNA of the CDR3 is TGTGCCAGCAGCCGGACTAGCGGGAGTTGGGATGAGCAGTTCTTC. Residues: CASSRTSGSWDEQFF.

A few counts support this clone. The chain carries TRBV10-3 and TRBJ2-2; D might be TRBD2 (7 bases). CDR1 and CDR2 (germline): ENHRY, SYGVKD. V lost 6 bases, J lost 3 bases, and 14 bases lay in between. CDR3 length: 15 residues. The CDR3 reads CAIRGGGPDTGELFF. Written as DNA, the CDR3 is TGTGCCATCAGAGGGGGAGGGCCGGACACCGGGGAGCTGTTTTTT.

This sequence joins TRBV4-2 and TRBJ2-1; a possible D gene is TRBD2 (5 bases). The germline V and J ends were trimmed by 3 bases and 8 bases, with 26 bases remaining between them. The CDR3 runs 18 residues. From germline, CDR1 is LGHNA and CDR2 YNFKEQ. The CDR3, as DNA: TGTGCCAGCAGCCATGGGATGACGGGTGCCTTGAACGGGGATGAGCAGTTCTTC. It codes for CASSHGMTGALNGDEQFF.

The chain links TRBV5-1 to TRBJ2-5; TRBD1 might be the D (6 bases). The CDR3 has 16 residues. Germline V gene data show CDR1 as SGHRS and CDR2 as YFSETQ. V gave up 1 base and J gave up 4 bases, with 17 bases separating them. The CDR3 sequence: CASSLNNLGRGETQYF. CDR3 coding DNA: TGCGCCAGCAGCTTGAATAACCTGGGCAGGGGAGAGACCCAGTACTTC. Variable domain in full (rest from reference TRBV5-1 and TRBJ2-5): KAGVTQTPRYLIKTRGQQVTLSCSPISGHRSVSWYQQTPGQGLQFLFEYFSETQRNKGNFPGRFSGRQFSNSRSEMNVSTLELGDSALYLCASSLNNLGRGETQYFGPGTRLLVL.

In nucleotides, the CDR3 is TGTGCCAGCGGCCGGACAGGGAAGGCTCAGTACTTC. It is translated as CASGRTGKAQYF. This chain connects TRBV27 to TRBJ2-4; 8 nucleotides align to TRBD1. Germline assignment: CDR1 MNHEY and CDR2 SMNVEV (reference sequence). This CDR3 spans 12 amino acids. After removal of 8 bases from V and 12 bases from J, the junction contained 9 bases not matched to a gene.